This passage covers 13 T cell receptor beta chains from one sample sequenced in a study of T cell responses to AZD1222 COVID-19 vaccine. Sequencing was performed with immunoSEQ multiplex PCR; in TCRdb, only in-frame clones are kept and a portion is missing. This table holds approximately 190,000 clones, roughly 90% found once. The sample was peripheral blood, taken on day 0 of AZD1222 vaccination. The receptors were gathered from an adult in good health.

A single count supports this clone. J is TRBJ1-4 and V is TRBV7-8; D is perhaps TRBD1 (5 bases). The V and J ends lost 0 bases and 7 bases respectively, with 15 bases between them. Germline values: CDR1 SGHVS, CDR2 FQNEAQ. The CDR3 extends over 16 amino acids. CDR3 in DNA: TGTGCCAGCAGCTTAGCGTCCGGGGCCGTCGGTGAAAAACTGTTTTTT. Its translation is CASSLASGAVGEKLFF.

The V gene is TRBV18, the J gene TRBJ1-3; D is unresolved. The ends were cut back, 1 base at V and 0 bases at J, with 4 bases in the middle. The CDR3 loop spans 14 amino acids. CDR1 KGHSH and CDR2 LQKENI come from the germline V gene. The CDR3 spells CASSPRSSGNTIYF. The CDR3 nucleotides read TGTGCCAGCTCACCACGGAGCTCTGGAAACACCATATATTTT. Combining the CDR3 with reference TRBV18 and TRBJ1-3 gives the whole variable domain NAGVMQNPRHLVRRRGQEARLRCSPMKGHSHVYWYRQLPEEGLKFMVYLQKENIIDESGMPKERFSAEFPKEGPSILRIQQVVRGDSAAYFCASSPRSSGNTIYFGEGSWLTVV.

V and J are TRBV11-2 and TRBJ1-4, with 10 bases identical to TRBD1. Germline trimming cut 0 bases from V and 0 bases from J; bases unmatched to any gene: 1. Germline V gene lookup returns CDR1 SGHAT and CDR2 FQNNGV. The CDR3 is 17 amino acids. CDR3 sequence (DNA): TGTGCCAGCAGCTTAGAAGGGACAGGGGCAACTAATGAAAAACTGTTTTTT. It is translated as CASSLEGTGATNEKLFF. The full variable domain, with the rest looked up from reference TRBV11-2 and TRBJ1-4, is EAGVAQSPRYKIIEKRQSVAFWCNPISGHATLYWYQQILGQGPKLLIQFQNNGVVDDSQLPKDRFSAERLKGVDSTLKIQPAKLEDSAVYLCASSLEGTGATNEKLFFGSGTQLSVL.

The chain carries TRBV18 and TRBJ2-3; the match to TRBD1 covers 7 bases. The CDR3 length is 16 residues. J gave up 6 bases and V 3 bases, and 12 bases lay outside the gene matches. Germline V CDR1 and CDR2: KGHSH, LQKENI. The CDR3 DNA follows: TGTGCCAGCTCACCTTACAGGGGAGCTATTGGGGATACGCAGTATTTT. Protein: CASSPYRGAIGDTQYF.

This rearrangement joins TRBV14 to TRBJ1-1; a possible D gene is TRBD1 (5 bases). Trimming took off 7 bases at V and 4 bases at J, with 16 bases between the two ends. CDR1 and CDR2 (germline): SGHDN, FVKESK. The CDR3 totals 14 residues. The DNA of the CDR3 is TGTGCCAGCAACCACGGGACGGGGGGCACTGAAGCTTTCTTT. This gives the protein CASNHGTGGTEAFF.

This CDR3 is CASSPPGSGSNQPQHF. For the CDR3, the DNA is TGTGCCAGCAGCCCGCCGGGCTCAGGTTCAAATCAGCCCCAGCATTTT. The J gene is TRBJ1-5, the V gene TRBV5-8, with no clear D. The CDR3 extends over 16 amino acids. Germline V gene sequence: CDR1 SGHTS, CDR2 YDEGEE. The V and J ends lost 4 bases and 4 bases respectively, with 18 bases between them.

This chain connects TRBV7-2 to TRBJ2-3, with D tentatively TRBD2 (5 bases). In germline, CDR1 is SGHTA, CDR2 FQGNSA. The length of the CDR3 is 15 residues. V lost 1 base, J lost 2 bases, and 10 bases lay in between. The CDR3 sequence is CASSLVAWATDTQYF. Here the CDR3 DNA reads TGTGCCAGCAGCTTAGTAGCGTGGGCCACAGATACGCAGTATTTT.

The chain joins TRBV4-2 to TRBJ1-1; D is perhaps TRBD1 (5 bases). CDR3 length: 17 residues. Germline CDR1 LGHNA, CDR2 YNFKEQ. Trimming left V 0 bases short and J 7 bases short, with 21 bases between. CDR3 sequence (DNA): TGTGCCAGCAGCCAAGATGCCCGAACATCGATCGGGGGTGAAGCTTTCTTT. Translated, it gives CASSQDARTSIGGEAFF.

The CDR3 protein is CASSYGSRGEEQYF. The CDR3 nucleotides are TGTGCCAGCAGTTACGGTTCGCGGGGAGAAGAGCAGTACTTC. This chain links TRBV6-2 or TRBV6-3 with TRBJ2-7; perhaps TRBD2 as D (6 bases). This CDR3 spans 14 amino acids. V was trimmed by 2 bases and J by 7 bases, leaving 15 bases between them. Germline assignment: CDR1 MNHEY and CDR2 SVGEGT.

This chain uses TRBV7-8 with TRBJ2-6; 9 nucleotides match TRBD1. CDR1 SGHVS and CDR2 FQNEAQ come from the germline V gene. The CDR3 consists of 15 residues. Germline trimming cut 6 bases from V and 2 bases from J; bases unmatched to any gene: 2. The CDR3 region is CASRRQGAGANVLTF. The CDR3 coding sequence is TGTGCCAGCAGAAGACAGGGGGCTGGGGCCAACGTCCTGACTTTC.

This CDR3 is CASSQAGEAFF. The CDR3 region has the DNA TGTGCCAGCAGCCAGGCGGGTGAAGCTTTCTTT. The J gene is TRBJ1-1, the V gene TRBV11-2; D is uncertain. CDR1 and CDR2 (germline): SGHAT, FQNNGV. Between the trimmed V and J ends, which lost 5 bases and 7 bases, there was a span of 8 bases. The CDR3 extends over 11 amino acids.

V usage is TRBV7-3 and J usage is TRBJ2-1; 8 nucleotides align to TRBD2. This CDR3 contains 14 residues. With 9 bases clipped from V and 4 bases from J, the junction kept 8 bases outside the gene matches. Germline assignment: CDR1 SGHTA and CDR2 FQGTGA. The CDR3 coding sequence is TGTGCCAGTGCAGCTAGCGGGTCATACAATGAGCAGTTCTTC. Its translation is CASAASGSYNEQFF.

The chain joins TRBV2 to TRBJ2-7, with D unclear. The CDR3 has 13 residues. CDR1 and CDR2 (germline): SNHLY, FYNNEI. Trimming took off 3 bases at V and 6 bases at J, with 12 bases between the two ends. The CDR3 loop reads CASSDRPDGEQYF. CDR3 DNA: TGTGCCAGCAGTGATCGCCCGGACGGCGAGCAGTACTTC. Together with reference TRBV2 and TRBJ2-7, the CDR3 gives the full variable domain: EPEVTQTPSHQVTQMGQEVILRCVPISNHLYFYWYRQILGQKVEFLVSFYNNEISEKSEIFDDQFSVERPDGSNFTLKIRSTKLEDSAMYFCASSDRPDGEQYFGPGTRLTVT.